One and the same sample provided the 26 T cell receptor beta chains below, sequenced in a study of blood T cell repertoires in COVID-19. Clones were sequenced by immunoSEQ multiplex PCR, and TCRdb holds only the in-frame ones, with some missing. The data show fewer than 250,000 clones, around nine tenths seen once. Sequenced input: PBMCs or T cells enriched from blood (not recorded which). These TCRs come from a woman aged 30 to 39 who had been exposed to COVID-19.

J is TRBJ2-1 and V is TRBV5-1; 7 bases fit TRBD1. The trim removed 1 base at V and 0 bases at J, leaving 4 bases unmatched. The CDR3 covers 16 residues. CDR1 and CDR2 from the germline V gene are SGHRS and YFSETQ. The CDR3 reads CASSLTGVNSYNEQFF. CDR3 bases: TGCGCCAGCAGCTTGACAGGGGTAAACTCCTACAATGAGCAGTTCTTC. Full variable domain (missing parts from reference TRBV5-1 and TRBJ2-1): KAGVTQTPRYLIKTRGQQVTLSCSPISGHRSVSWYQQTPGQGLQFLFEYFSETQRNKGNFPGRFSGRQFSNSRSEMNVSTLELGDSALYLCASSLTGVNSYNEQFFGPGTRLTVL.

V usage is TRBV10-3 and J usage is TRBJ1-5, with 10 bases fitting TRBD1. This CDR3 region has 19 residues. Trimming took 6 bases from V and 0 from J; bases not matched to a gene: 14. The germline V gene has CDR1 ENHRY and CDR2 SYGVKD. DNA of the CDR3: TGTGCCATCAGCGTAATACCGGGACAGGGGAGCTATAGCAATCAGCCCCAGCATTTT. Translation gives CAISVIPGQGSYSNQPQHF.

The genes are TRBV6-2 or TRBV6-3 and TRBJ2-5, with 16 bases identical to TRBD2. The germline CDR1 and CDR2 sequences are MNHEY and SVGEGT. The V and J ends lost 2 bases and 5 bases, in that order; junction bases with no gene match: 5. The CDR3 is 17 residues long. This CDR3 is CASSYPGTSGRAETQYF. CDR3 sequence (DNA): TGTGCCAGCAGTTACCCCGGGACTAGCGGGAGGGCGGAGACCCAGTACTTC.

The DNA for the CDR3 is TGTGCCAGACGCAGGACAGGCGGTGGGAGCACAGATACGCAGTATTTT. It encodes CARRRTGGGSTDTQYF. The chain uses TRBV5-3 and TRBJ2-3, with 7 bases that match TRBD1. TRBV5-3 is classed as an ORF, of uncertain function. The junction had 11 bases not matched to a gene; V was cut back by 7 bases and J by 0 bases. This CDR3 is built from 16 residues.

This chain joins TRBV6-5 and TRBJ2-5; TRBD1 agrees at 8 bases. V lost 6 bases to trimming and J lost 5 bases; unmatched junction nucleotides: 5. Looked up from germline, CDR1 is MNHEY and CDR2 is SVGAGI. This CDR3 comprises 13 residues. CDR3 DNA: TGTGCCAGCAGACAGGGGGTCGTGGAGACCCAGTACTTC. Translation: CASRQGVVETQYF.

In its sample, this clone was seen once. V gene TRBV7-6 combines with J gene TRBJ2-1; the D gene is possibly TRBD2 (5 bases). CDR1 is SGHVS, CDR2 FNYEAQ, per germline. The CDR3 is 12 residues long. The V end lost 8 bases, the J end lost 7 bases, and 12 bases lay between the germline ends. The CDR3 DNA is TGTGCCAGCGGACTTGTGGGGAATGAGCAGTTCTTC. It translates to CASGLVGNEQFF.

The rearrangement uses TRBV25-1 and TRBJ1-1; D is perhaps TRBD1 (5 bases). V was trimmed by 4 bases and J by 3 bases, leaving 9 bases between them. This CDR3 contains 13 residues. Germline V gives CDR1 MGHDK, CDR2 SYGVNS. The CDR3 here is CASSGKGYTEAFF. In DNA form, the CDR3 reads TGTGCCAGCAGTGGCAAGGGGTACACTGAAGCTTTCTTT.

The chain recombines TRBV7-6 with TRBJ1-5; 11 bases are shared with TRBD1. J was trimmed by 5 bases and V by 5 bases; bases with no gene match: 5. CDR3 length: 15 amino acids. Germline V gene sequence: CDR1 SGHVS, CDR2 FNYEAQ. CDR3 in amino acids: CASSPGTGGYQPQHF. CDR3 bases: TGTGCCAGCAGCCCCGGGACAGGGGGATATCAGCCCCAGCATTTT.

This clone showed up just once. The rearrangement links TRBV5-8 to TRBJ2-1; 14 nucleotides line up with TRBD2. The CDR3 length is 19 residues. Looked up from germline, CDR1 is SGHTS and CDR2 is YDEGEE. The trim removed 5 bases at V and 0 bases at J, leaving 10 bases unmatched. The CDR3 coding sequence is TGTGCCAGCAGACTCATAGGACTAGCGGGGGGAAGCTCCTACAATGAGCAGTTCTTC. It encodes CASRLIGLAGGSSYNEQFF.

The chain uses TRBV29-1 and TRBJ2-7; D may be TRBD1 (6 bases). Trimming left V 7 bases short and J 0 bases short, with 19 bases between. The CDR3 runs to 15 residues. Germline assignment: CDR1 SQVTM and CDR2 ANQGSEA. The CDR3 here is CSASTGHRDSYEQYF. Written as DNA, the CDR3 is TGCAGCGCTTCCACGGGACACCGAGACTCCTACGAGCAGTACTTC.

The J gene is TRBJ2-3, the V gene TRBV20-1; D remains unclear. Germline lookup yields CDR1 DFQATT and CDR2 SNEGSKA (reference sequence). Trimming took 3 bases from V and 0 from J, leaving 13 bases between them. The CDR3 is made up of 15 amino acids. The CDR3 DNA reads TGCAGTGCTAGTTTGCGGCACCCTAGCACAGATACGCAGTATTTT. It translates to CSASLRHPSTDTQYF.

The chain combines TRBV5-4 with TRBJ2-7; 7 positions match TRBD2. This CDR3 is 15 amino acids long. V dropped 2 bases and J dropped 4; count of bases not matched to a gene: 9. Germline CDR1 is SGHNT and CDR2 is YYREEE (reference sequence). CDR3 protein: CASSFGGRGKYEQYF. DNA for the CDR3: TGTGCCAGCAGCTTCGGCGGGAGAGGGAAATACGAGCAGTACTTC.

The J gene is TRBJ2-6, the V gene TRBV5-1; D perhaps matches TRBD1 (5 bases). With 7 bases removed from V and 0 bases from J, the gap between germline ends came to 11 bases. The CDR3 is 15 amino acids. CDR1 and CDR2 (germline): SGHRS, YFSETQ. The DNA of the CDR3 is TGCGCCAGCGTTCAGGGTAGCTCTGGGGCCAACGTCCTGACTTTC. It specifies CASVQGSSGANVLTF.

V gene TRBV25-1 combines with J gene TRBJ1-5, with a tentative D call TRBD1 (6 bases). Germline CDR1 and CDR2: MGHDK and SYGVNS. This CDR3 is built from 14 residues. The V gene lost 5 bases and the J gene lost 2 bases, with 10 bases spanning the gap. The CDR3 spells CASSLRQGNQPQHF. CDR3 DNA: TGTGCCAGCAGTTTAAGACAGGGCAATCAGCCCCAGCATTTT.

This clone was seen ten or more times. This chain uses TRBV3-1 (or the pseudogene TRBV3-2) with TRBJ2-7; 9 nucleotides match TRBD1. The CDR3 length is 17 residues. Germline V lookup: CDR1 LGHDT, CDR2 YNNKEL (reference sequence). With 4 bases clipped from V and 5 bases from J, the junction kept 15 bases outside the gene matches. The CDR3 spells CASSPQKPGQGLHEQYF. DNA of the CDR3: TGTGCCAGCAGCCCTCAAAAACCGGGACAGGGTCTACACGAGCAGTACTTC.

The rearrangement links TRBV11-3 to TRBJ2-3; 7 bases map to TRBD1. The J segment lost 2 bases and the V segment lost 6 bases, leaving 8 bases of the junction unmatched. There are 15 residues in the CDR3. Germline CDR1 SGHNT, CDR2 YENEEA. The CDR3 is CASSSRDSPTDTQYF. In nucleotides, the CDR3 is TGTGCCAGCAGTTCAAGGGACAGTCCCACAGATACGCAGTATTTT.

The chain has TRBV19 and TRBJ2-1; 11 bases are a match to TRBD1. The CDR3 has 15 residues. The V segment lost 7 bases and the J segment 2 bases; nucleotides outside the gene matches: 4. From germline, CDR1 is LNHDA and CDR2 SQIVND (reference sequence). CDR3 in DNA: TGTGCCAGTATCCGGACAGGGGGCGCCTACAATGAGCAGTTCTTC. Protein sequence: CASIRTGGAYNEQFF.

The rearrangement uses TRBV5-1 and TRBJ2-1; TRBD1 aligns across 7 bases. From germline, CDR1 is SGHRS and CDR2 YFSETQ. CDR3 length equals 16 residues. V shed 3 bases, J shed 0 bases, and the junction held 6 bases outside the gene matches. CDR3 in amino acids: CASSYLDRSSYNEQFF. For the CDR3, the DNA is TGCGCCAGCAGCTACCTGGACAGGAGCTCCTACAATGAGCAGTTCTTC.

This chain links TRBV6-5 with TRBJ1-2; 8 nucleotides agree with TRBD1. Per the germline V gene, CDR1 is MNHEY and CDR2 is SVGAGI. The CDR3 runs 11 residues. Trimming at V came to 6 bases and at J to 11 bases, leaving 5 bases not matched to a gene. The CDR3 bases are TGTGCCAGCAGGTGGACAGGGTCGTACACCTTC. Its protein is CASRWTGSYTF.

The rearrangement joins TRBV6-6 to TRBJ1-1; 10 nucleotides agree with TRBD1. From germline, CDR1 is MNHNY and CDR2 SVGAGI (reference sequence). V lost 5 bases and J lost 3; bases outside the gene matches: 6. The length of the CDR3 is 15 residues. DNA of the CDR3: TGTGCCAGCAGTCGGGACAGGGGTCAGCACACTGAAGCTTTCTTT. It translates to CASSRDRGQHTEAFF.

J is TRBJ1-1 and V is TRBV27; TRBD1 is a possible D gene (5 bases). The CDR3 runs 14 residues. V was trimmed by 3 bases and J by 0 bases, leaving 8 bases between them. CDR1 and CDR2 from the germline V gene are MNHEY and SMNVEV (reference sequence). The chain's CDR3 is CASSLSDMNTEAFF. CDR3 nucleotides: TGTGCCAGCAGTTTGTCGGACATGAACACTGAAGCTTTCTTT.

The chain links TRBV10-2 to TRBJ2-2, with 10 bases aligning to TRBD2. The CDR3 runs 15 residues. CDR1 and CDR2 from the germline V gene are WSHSY and SAAADI. V was pared by 5 bases and J by 6 bases, with 6 bases of the junction left unmatched. The CDR3 DNA follows: TGCGCCAGCAGTCTAGCGGGAGTATCAGCCGGGGAGCTGTTTTTT. As protein: CASSLAGVSAGELFF.

The rearrangement uses TRBV2 and TRBJ1-1; weak D call: TRBD1 (6 bases). The germline CDR1 and CDR2 sequences are SNHLY and FYNNEI. Trimming cost V 6 bases and J 1 base, with 12 bases left between them. CDR3 size: 14 residues. The CDR3 here is CASRESRGNTEAFF. DNA of the CDR3: TGTGCCAGCAGGGAAAGCAGGGGGAACACTGAAGCTTTCTTT.

In this sample, this clone turned up once. The V and J genes are TRBV6-1 and TRBJ2-1, with a possible D match to TRBD1 (6 bases). Germline V gene lookup returns CDR1 MNHNS and CDR2 SASEGT. This CDR3 is 15 amino acids long. Trimming removed 2 bases at V and 6 bases at J, with 14 bases between. The CDR3 reads CASSEQQGRGNEQFF. CDR3 in DNA: TGTGCCAGCAGTGAACAACAGGGAAGGGGCAATGAGCAGTTCTTC.

The chain recombines TRBV2 with TRBJ1-2, with TRBD1 matching over 8 bases. CDR3 length equals 12 residues. Germline loops: CDR1 SNHLY, CDR2 FYNNEI. Trimming at V came to 5 bases and at J to 8 bases, leaving 4 bases not matched to a gene. This CDR3 is CASSRTGSGYTF. CDR3 nucleotide sequence: TGTGCCAGCAGTCGGACAGGGAGCGGCTACACCTTC.

The chain is built from TRBV6-1 and TRBJ1-1; maybe TRBD1 (6 bases). The CDR3 has 15 amino acids. Trimming took off 5 bases at V and 3 bases at J, with 16 bases between the two ends. The germline V gene has CDR1 MNHNS and CDR2 SASEGT. This chain's CDR3 is CASSLPTGPYTEAFF. The CDR3 region has the DNA TGTGCCAGCAGTCTCCCGACAGGACCCTACACTGAAGCTTTCTTT.